One and the same sample provided the 2 T cell receptor beta chains below, sequenced in a study of T cell responses to AZD1222 COVID-19 vaccine. The table came from immunoSEQ multiplex PCR; TCRdb's copy has only in-frame clones and leaves some out. This table holds 95,000 to 130,000 clones, around 88% found once. Sequenced material: peripheral blood, taken on day 0 of AZD1222 vaccination. The receptor set was obtained from an adult in good health.

In its sample, this clone was seen once. This chain links TRBV2 with TRBJ1-2; D is possibly TRBD1 (5 bases). Trimming stripped 6 bases from V and 8 bases from J, with 19 bases between. The CDR3 loop spans 14 amino acids. Germline CDR1 SNHLY, CDR2 FYNNEI. The CDR3 here is CASRGPREPGGYTF. The CDR3 DNA sequence: TGTGCCAGCAGGGGCCCCAGGGAACCAGGAGGCTACACCTTC.

The V gene is TRBV9, the J gene TRBJ1-2; TRBD1 might be the D (5 bases). Looked up from germline, CDR1 is SGDLS and CDR2 is YYNGEE. The germline V and J ends were trimmed by 1 base and 4 bases, with 14 bases remaining between them. The CDR3 consists of 15 residues. CDR3: CASSVLSTDLYGYTF. The CDR3 DNA follows: TGTGCCAGCAGCGTACTCTCGACAGATCTCTATGGCTACACCTTC. Supplemented by reference TRBV9 and TRBJ1-2, the full variable domain reads DSGVTQTPKHLITATGQRVTLRCSPRSGDLSVYWYQQSLDQGLQFLIQYYNGEERAKGNILERFSAQQFPDLHSELNLSSLELGDSALYFCASSVLSTDLYGYTFGSGTRLTVV.